Following are 3 T cell receptor beta chains from one sample sequenced in a study of cytomegalovirus exposure and HLA in healthy donors. The PCR was carried out with 60 Vbeta primers and 13 Jbeta primers. Sequenced by immunoSEQ multiplex PCR; TCRdb stores in-frame clones only, minus some. Among around 300,000 clones listed, under 80% were seen once. Source material: PBMCs. The source is a female donor in good health and CMV-seronegative.

The rearrangement uses TRBV9 and TRBJ2-5; 11 bases align to TRBD1. Trimming at V came to 0 bases and at J to 5 bases, leaving 3 bases not matched to a gene. The CDR3 extends over 15 amino acids. The germline gives CDR1 SGDLS, CDR2 YYNGEE. The CDR3 sequence is CASSVGTGGQETQYF. The CDR3 DNA sequence: TGTGCCAGCAGCGTAGGGACAGGGGGCCAGGAGACCCAGTACTTC.

The chain is built from TRBV5-4 and TRBJ1-4; TRBD1 is a possible D gene (6 bases). This CDR3 contains 18 residues. Deletions cut 4 bases from V and 0 bases from J, with 19 bases between. Germline CDR1 SGHNT, CDR2 YYREEE (reference sequence). The CDR3 region has the DNA TGTGCCAGCAGCCCCGCACACAGGGTTGGAGCAACTAATGAAAAACTGTTTTTT. The encoded protein is CASSPAHRVGATNEKLFF.

The chain recombines TRBV5-1 with TRBJ2-1, with 11 bases identical to TRBD2. J gave up 0 bases and V 1 base, and 9 bases lay outside the gene matches. Germline CDR1 and CDR2: SGHRS and YFSETQ. The CDR3 loop spans 19 amino acids. DNA for the CDR3: TGCGCCAGCAGCTTGACTAGCGGGAGCCCTCTAGCCTCCTACAATGAGCAGTTCTTC. Amino acid sequence: CASSLTSGSPLASYNEQFF. The full variable domain, rest sourced from reference TRBV5-1 and TRBJ2-1, is KAGVTQTPRYLIKTRGQQVTLSCSPISGHRSVSWYQQTPGQGLQFLFEYFSETQRNKGNFPGRFSGRQFSNSRSEMNVSTLELGDSALYLCASSLTSGSPLASYNEQFFGPGTRLTVL.